This T cell receptor beta chain was sequenced during a study of cytomegalovirus exposure and HLA in healthy donors. The study's findings and limits: According to the study, 150 to 200 TCR beta chains were cytomegalovirus-associated.

As concerns this clone: Its antigen remains unknown. This sample includes further DNA sequences coding for the same CDR3.

Between the trimmed V and J ends, which lost 9 bases and 1 base, there was a span of 6 bases. The CDR3 has 11 residues. Per germline, CDR1 ENHRY and CDR2 SYGVKD. A multiplex PCR was run with 60 Vbeta primers and 13 Jbeta primers. The assay was immunoSEQ multiplex PCR, and TCRdb's table has in-frame clones only and misses some. The sample holds around 99,000 clones, roughly 80% seen once. Source material: PBMCs. The genes are TRBV10-3 and TRBJ1-1; D is unclear. The source of this sequence is a young man in good health and CMV-seropositive. The CDR3 loop is CAIRQNTEAFF. CDR3 DNA sequence: TGTGCCATTCGACAGAACACTGAAGCTTTCTTT.